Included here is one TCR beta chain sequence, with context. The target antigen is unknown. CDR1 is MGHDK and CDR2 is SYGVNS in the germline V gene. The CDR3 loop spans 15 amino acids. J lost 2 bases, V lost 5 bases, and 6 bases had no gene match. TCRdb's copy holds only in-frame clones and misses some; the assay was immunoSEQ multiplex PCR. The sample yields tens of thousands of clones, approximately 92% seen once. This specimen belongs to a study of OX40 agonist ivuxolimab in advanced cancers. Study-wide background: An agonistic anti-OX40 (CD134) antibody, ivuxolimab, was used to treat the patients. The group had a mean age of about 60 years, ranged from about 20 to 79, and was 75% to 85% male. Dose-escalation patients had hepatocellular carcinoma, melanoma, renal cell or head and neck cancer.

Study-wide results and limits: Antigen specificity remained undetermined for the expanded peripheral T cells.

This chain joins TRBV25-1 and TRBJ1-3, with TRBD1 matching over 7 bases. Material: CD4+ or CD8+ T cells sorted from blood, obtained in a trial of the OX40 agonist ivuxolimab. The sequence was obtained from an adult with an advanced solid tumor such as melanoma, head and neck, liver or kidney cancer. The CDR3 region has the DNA TGTGCCAGCAGTTCCTCAGGGGGTACTGGAAACACCATATATTTT. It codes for CASSSSGGTGNTIYF. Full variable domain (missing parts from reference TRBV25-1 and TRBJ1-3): EADIYQTPRYLVIGTGKKITLECSQTMGHDKMYWYQQDPGMELHLIHYSYGVNSTEKGDLSSESTVSRIRTEHFPLTLESARPSHTSQYLCASSSSGGTGNTIYFGEGSWLTVV.